This T cell receptor (beta chain) is from a study of T-cell memory formation after mild COVID-19. TCRdb fed the 5' RACE reads into MiXCR, producing one record per CDR3 protein. The top ten clones hold under 25% of a sample with 240,000 or so distinct CDR3 sequences, approximately 9% of them seen once. The CDR3 is 17 residues long. Trimming shortened V by 5 bases and J by 4 bases, and 24 bases separated the two germline ends. Germline loops: CDR1 SGHTA, CDR2 FQGNSA. Points on this clonotype: As yet, its antigen is unknown.

Study conclusions and caveats: Contracting clones from day 15 to 85 had balanced CD4/CD8; later expanders favoured CD4+. Shrinking CD4+ clones resided mostly in CM and EM, and CD8+ ones in EMRA.

The V gene is TRBV7-2, the J gene TRBJ2-7; tentative D call: TRBD1 (6 bases). The sample consisted of PBMCs or a T cell subset sorted from them (not recorded which). The TCR originated in a young man who had mild COVID-19 (a few samples of this study predate the infection). Cell type and time point are not known. The CDR3 is CASSIPRGLPGQYEQYV. CDR3 coding DNA: TGTGCCAGCAGCATTCCCAGGGGTCTGCCGGGGCAGTACGAGCAGTACGTC.